Following are 32 T cell receptor beta chains from one sample sequenced in a study of blood T cell repertoires in COVID-19. This table comes from immunoSEQ multiplex PCR, and its TCRdb copy is limited to in-frame clones, with some not included. The table lists roughly 500,000 clones, approximately 90% of them singletons. Specimen: PBMCs or T cells enriched from blood (not recorded which). All receptors come from a woman in her fifties or sixties who had recovered from COVID-19.

This chain uses TRBV4-2 with TRBJ2-6; D ambiguous. Trimming removed 0 bases from V and 0 bases from J, with 9 bases in between. The CDR3 spans 17 residues. Looked up from germline, CDR1 is LGHNA and CDR2 is YNFKEQ. CDR3 in DNA: TGTGCCAGCAGCCAAGAGGCCCGGAGCTCTGGGGCCAACGTCCTGACTTTC. It translates to CASSQEARSSGANVLTF.

This sequence joins TRBV27 and TRBJ1-1, with TRBD1 matching 8 bases. The CDR3 is made up of 16 amino acids. From germline, CDR1 is MNHEY and CDR2 SMNVEV (reference sequence). V trimming: 5 bases; J trimming: 4 bases; junction bases outside the gene matches: 12. CDR3 coding DNA: TGTGCCAGCAGTACCCCCCCCGCCAGGGGGCGCACTGAAGCTTTCTTT. Translation: CASSTPPARGRTEAFF.

V and J are TRBV27 and TRBJ2-2; TRBD1 matches 9 bases. The CDR3 totals 17 residues. The junction had 13 bases not matched to a gene; V was cut back by 6 bases and J by 5 bases. Germline values: CDR1 MNHEY, CDR2 SMNVEV (reference sequence). The CDR3 coding sequence is TGTGCCAGCAGGCCTAATCCCGGGACAGGGCGAACCGGGGAGCTGTTTTTT. It is translated as CASRPNPGTGRTGELFF.

V and J are TRBV24-1 and TRBJ2-1, with 7 nucleotides matching TRBD1. The CDR3 contains 13 residues. With 8 bases clipped from V and 1 base from J, the junction kept 1 base outside the gene matches. Looked up from germline, CDR1 is KGHDR and CDR2 is SFDVKD. The CDR3 region is CATKGQSYNEQFF. CDR3 in DNA: TGTGCCACCAAGGGACAGTCCTACAATGAGCAGTTCTTC.

The chain recombines TRBV10-2 with TRBJ2-3; the D is unclear. This CDR3 spans 16 amino acids. Germline CDR1 and CDR2: WSHSY and SAAADI. V was trimmed by 3 bases and J by 2 bases, leaving 15 bases between them. DNA for the CDR3: TGCGCCAGCAGTGAAATCGCGAGAATTCACACAGATACGCAGTATTTT. Translation: CASSEIARIHTDTQYF.

The genes are TRBV5-6 and TRBJ2-3, with 8 positions matching TRBD2. CDR1 and CDR2 from the germline V gene are SGHDT and YYEEEE. V lost 1 base, J lost 1 base, and 2 bases stayed unmatched. This CDR3 contains 15 residues. CDR3 amino acids: CASSLSGGGTDTQYF. The CDR3 DNA reads TGTGCCAGCAGCTTGTCGGGAGGGGGCACAGATACGCAGTATTTT.

V is TRBV5-1 and J is TRBJ2-7, with a possible D match to TRBD1 (5 bases). V was trimmed by 0 bases and J by 3 bases, leaving 13 bases between them. The CDR3 runs to 15 residues. CDR1 and CDR2 (germline): SGHRS, YFSETQ. CDR3 coding DNA: TGCGCCAGCAGCTTGGTAGGGGTTACGGGCTACGAGCAGTACTTC. Translation: CASSLVGVTGYEQYF.

The V gene is TRBV3-1 (or the pseudogene TRBV3-2), the J gene TRBJ2-6; no definite D call. This CDR3 comprises 18 residues. CDR1 is LGHDT and CDR2 is YNNKEL in the germline V gene (reference sequence). The V gene lost 0 bases and the J gene lost 0 bases, with 12 bases spanning the gap. CDR3: CASSQDGLSFSGANVLTF. In nucleotides, the CDR3 is TGTGCCAGCAGCCAAGATGGGCTGAGCTTCTCTGGGGCCAACGTCCTGACTTTC.

J is TRBJ1-3 and V is TRBV6-5, with a weak D call TRBD1 (6 bases). Germline V gives CDR1 MNHEY, CDR2 SVGAGI. Trimming left V 5 bases short and J 9 bases short, with 11 bases between. This CDR3 contains 12 residues. The CDR3 DNA follows: TGTGCCAGCAGTACCCAGGGGTCCACCATATATTTT. It is translated as CASSTQGSTIYF.

This clone was picked up a small number of times. The chain combines TRBV6-5 with TRBJ1-2; D is perhaps TRBD1 (6 bases). Per germline, CDR1 MNHEY and CDR2 SVGAGI. V gave up 4 bases and J gave up 6 bases, with 12 bases separating them. The CDR3 runs to 13 residues. CDR3 DNA sequence: TGTGCCAGCAGTTCCGTCAGGGGAGATGGCTACACCTTC. Translated, it gives CASSSVRGDGYTF.

The V call is TRBV19, the J call TRBJ2-1; TRBD2 agrees at 9 bases. This CDR3 contains 15 residues. Per germline, CDR1 LNHDA and CDR2 SQIVND (reference sequence). Losses at the gene ends were 5 bases for V and 7 bases for J; bases not matched to a gene: 9. The CDR3 bases are TGTGCCAGTAGTTCTAGCGGGGCCGGGGGGAATGAGCAGTTCTTC. This codes for CASSSSGAGGNEQFF. Supplemented by reference TRBV19 and TRBJ2-1, the full variable domain reads DGGITQSPKYLFRKEGQNVTLSCEQNLNHDAMYWYRQDPGQGLRLIYYSQIVNDFQKGDIAEGYSVSREKKESFPLTVTSAQKNPTAFYLCASSSSGAGGNEQFFGPGTRLTVL.

V is TRBV27 and J is TRBJ1-3; no definite D call. Trimming took 3 bases from V and 3 from J, leaving 9 bases between them. CDR3 length: 14 residues. The germline V gene has CDR1 MNHEY and CDR2 SMNVEV (reference sequence). DNA for the CDR3: TGTGCCAGCAGTTTGTTAGGAGATGGAAACACCATATATTTT. It encodes CASSLLGDGNTIYF.

The chain uses TRBV2 and TRBJ1-5, with TRBD1 identical over 9 bases. The CDR3 extends over 14 amino acids. Germline lookup yields CDR1 SNHLY and CDR2 FYNNEI. V lost 5 bases and J lost 5; bases outside the gene matches: 4. CDR3 nucleotide sequence: TGTGCCAGCAGTCTCTGGGACAGGGATCAGCCCCAGCATTTT. As protein: CASSLWDRDQPQHF.

This chain joins TRBV29-1 and TRBJ1-2; D is undetermined. The CDR3 totals 14 residues. Trimming left V 3 bases short and J 3 bases short, with 14 bases between. Germline-derived CDR1 and CDR2 are SQVTM and ANQGSEA. The CDR3 DNA follows: TGCAGCGTTGACGCTCCGGGGAGGGACTATGGCTACACCTTC. This codes for CSVDAPGRDYGYTF.

Remarks on this clone: The sample carries other DNA sequences with the same CDR3. The chain recombines TRBV5-1 with TRBJ1-6; weak D call: TRBD1 (5 bases). The V gene lost 1 base and the J gene lost 7 bases, with 9 bases spanning the gap. CDR3 length equals 14 residues. The germline V gene has CDR1 SGHRS and CDR2 YFSETQ. As DNA, the CDR3 is TGCGCCAGCAGCTTGTCCGGGGGGAATTCACCCCTCCACTTT. Translated, it gives CASSLSGGNSPLHF.

The chain uses TRBV19 and TRBJ2-3; TRBD2 matches at 13 bases. CDR3 length equals 16 residues. Germline lookup yields CDR1 LNHDA and CDR2 SQIVND (reference sequence). V lost 9 bases to trimming and J lost 0 bases; unmatched junction nucleotides: 6. The CDR3 sequence: CASKTSGGWSTDTQYF. CDR3 bases: TGTGCCAGCAAGACTAGCGGGGGGTGGAGCACAGATACGCAGTATTTT.

The chain uses TRBV4-1 and TRBJ1-4, with 8 bases identical to TRBD1. In germline, CDR1 is MGHRA, CDR2 YSYEKL. The V and J ends lost 0 bases and 0 bases, in that order; junction bases with no gene match: 9. The CDR3 is 19 amino acids. Written as DNA, the CDR3 is TGCGCCAGCAGCCAAGATCGGACAGGGATCGGGGCAACTAATGAAAAACTGTTTTTT. Protein sequence: CASSQDRTGIGATNEKLFF.

The genes are TRBV29-1 and TRBJ1-3; no clear D gene. Trimming removed 1 base at V and 4 bases at J, with 8 bases between. Looked up from germline, CDR1 is SQVTM and CDR2 is ANQGSEA. The CDR3 contains 13 residues. CDR3 in DNA: TGCAGCGTTGAAGGACAAGCCGGAAACACCATATATTTT. As protein: CSVEGQAGNTIYF.

This chain links TRBV7-2 with TRBJ2-2, with D perhaps matching TRBD1 (5 bases). Trimming took off 1 base at V and 7 bases at J, with 7 bases between the two ends. The CDR3 sequence is 13 residues long. The germline CDR1 and CDR2 sequences are SGHTA and FQGNSA. In DNA form, the CDR3 reads TGTGCCAGCAGCTTAGGGGGCGACGGGGAGCTGTTTTTT. This sequence encodes CASSLGGDGELFF.

This clone appeared a single time. V gene TRBV13 combines with J gene TRBJ2-2; TRBD1 aligns across 7 bases. CDR3 length: 15 amino acids. V shed 5 bases, J shed 5 bases, and the junction held 8 bases outside the gene matches. Germline-derived CDR1 and CDR2 are PRHDT and FYEKMQ (reference sequence). CDR3 loop: CASSHDRVGTGELFF. The CDR3, as DNA: TGTGCCAGCAGCCACGACAGGGTAGGAACCGGGGAGCTGTTTTTT. The whole variable domain, filled in from reference TRBV13 and TRBJ2-2, reads AAGVIQSPRHLIKEKRETATLKCYPIPRHDTVYWYQQGPGQDPQFLISFYEKMQSDKGSIPDRFSAQQFSDYHSELNMSSLELGDSALYFCASSHDRVGTGELFFGEGSRLTVL.

The CDR3 region is CASSQEGASYTF. The CDR3 DNA reads TGTGCCAGCAGCCAAGAGGGGGCTAGCTACACCTTC. The chain uses TRBV3-1 (or the pseudogene TRBV3-2) and TRBJ1-2, with a weak D call TRBD1 (6 bases). The CDR3 length is 12 residues. The germline V and J ends were trimmed by 0 bases and 9 bases, with 8 bases remaining between them. From germline, CDR1 is LGHDT and CDR2 YNNKEL (reference sequence).

For the CDR3, the DNA is TGTGCCAGCAGCCCTGGGACTCCGAACACCGGGGAGCTGTTTTTT. Protein: CASSPGTPNTGELFF. The chain recombines TRBV5-4 with TRBJ2-2, with a possible D match to TRBD2 (6 bases). V dropped 4 bases and J dropped 0 bases, with 10 bases sitting between them. Germline V lookup: CDR1 SGHNT, CDR2 YYREEE (reference sequence). The CDR3 has 15 residues.

The V and J genes are TRBV10-3 and TRBJ2-2; D gene uncertain. Per the germline V gene, CDR1 is ENHRY and CDR2 is SYGVKD. The CDR3 covers 18 residues. Trimming left V 3 bases short and J 0 bases short, with 17 bases between. CDR3: CAISDPRAAVANTGELFF. CDR3 DNA sequence: TGTGCCATCAGTGATCCACGTGCGGCAGTAGCGAACACCGGGGAGCTGTTTTTT.

In the case of this clone: The junction departs from the called germline gene at one end, perhaps through a read error. The rearrangement joins TRBV6-5 to TRBJ1-2; 7 bases line up with TRBD1. CDR3 length: 14 amino acids. The germline gives CDR1 MNHEY, CDR2 SVGAGI. The CDR3 sequence: CASSNSGTAYGYTF. The DNA for the CDR3 is TGTGCCAGCAGTAACTCCGGGACAGCCTATGGCTACACCTTC.

The chain carries TRBV2 and TRBJ2-7; D is ambiguous. V lost 4 bases and J lost 7, with 11 bases in between. Germline assignment: CDR1 SNHLY and CDR2 FYNNEI. This CDR3 is built from 12 residues. CDR3 nucleotide sequence: TGTGCCAGCAGTGCTGGGCCCAGGGAGCAGTACTTC. It translates to CASSAGPREQYF.

This rearrangement joins TRBV6-5 to TRBJ1-3, with 7 bases fitting TRBD1. The CDR3 loop spans 15 amino acids. The germline gives CDR1 MNHEY, CDR2 SVGAGI. The trim removed 6 bases at V and 0 bases at J, leaving 5 bases unmatched. CDR3 DNA: TGTGCCAGCAGGCAGGGGGGTGTCTCTGGAAACACCATATATTTT. It is translated as CASRQGGVSGNTIYF.

DNA for the CDR3: TGTGCCAGCTCCCTATTAGCGGGGGGACTCTACGAGCAGTACGTC. Translating it yields CASSLLAGGLYEQYV. V usage is TRBV18 and J usage is TRBJ2-7; TRBD2 aligns across 10 bases. V lost 6 bases to trimming and J lost 3 bases; unmatched junction nucleotides: 8. In germline, CDR1 is KGHSH, CDR2 LQKENI. This CDR3 is 15 amino acids long.

This clone has a single count. V is TRBV27 and J is TRBJ2-2; 8 bases agree with TRBD1. Germline lookup yields CDR1 MNHEY and CDR2 SMNVEV (reference sequence). V lost 6 bases, J lost 1 base, and 7 bases stayed unmatched. The CDR3 is made up of 16 amino acids. The chain's CDR3 is CASRSRTGQNTGELFF. The CDR3 bases are TGTGCCAGCAGATCCCGGACAGGGCAGAACACCGGGGAGCTGTTTTTT.

The chain has TRBV5-6 and TRBJ2-3; D not certain. The CDR3 totals 14 residues. V was cut by 2 bases and J by 0 bases, with 7 bases left in between. The V gene's germline CDR1 is SGHDT and CDR2 YYEEEE. The CDR3 here is CASSFLSSTDTQYF. DNA for the CDR3: TGTGCCAGCAGCTTTCTGTCGAGCACAGATACGCAGTATTTT. The whole variable domain, filled in from reference TRBV5-6 and TRBJ2-3, reads DAGVTQSPTHLIKTRGQQVTLRCSPKSGHDTVSWYQQALGQGPQFIFQYYEEEERQRGNFPDRFSGHQFPNYSSELNVNALLLGDSALYLCASSFLSSTDTQYFGPGTRLTVL.

The V gene is TRBV27, the J gene TRBJ2-1, with 9 bases lining up with TRBD2. The CDR3 runs to 16 residues. The germline gives CDR1 MNHEY, CDR2 SMNVEV (reference sequence). J gave up 5 bases and V 1 base, and 6 bases lay outside the gene matches. The CDR3 DNA sequence: TGTGCCAGCAGTTTATTAGGCCTAGCGGGGAACAATGAGCAGTTCTTC. Its translation: CASSLLGLAGNNEQFF.

The chain recombines TRBV19 with TRBJ1-4, with 7 bases fitting TRBD1. Trimming removed 5 bases from V and 10 bases from J; junction bases left unmatched: 13. CDR1 and CDR2 (germline): LNHDA, SQIVND (reference sequence). The CDR3 sequence is 15 residues long. CDR3 protein: CASSSRTGRSVKLFF. CDR3 DNA sequence: TGTGCCAGTAGTTCCCGGACAGGTCGCAGTGTAAAACTGTTTTTT.

The chain combines TRBV2 with TRBJ1-4; D is possibly TRBD1 (5 bases). Germline CDR1 is SNHLY and CDR2 is FYNNEI. The germline V and J ends were trimmed by 7 bases and 6 bases, with 18 bases remaining between them. The CDR3 length is 15 residues. CDR3 nucleotides: TGTGCCAGCACCATCCTTCGGGGGGGGGATGAAAAACTGTTTTTT. Its protein product is CASTILRGGDEKLFF.